The 24 T cell receptor beta chains reported below all come from one sample, sequenced in a study of T cells after yellow fever vaccination. Each CDR3 protein is one row after TCRdb ran MiXCR on the 5' RACE reads. Found here are more than 90,000 distinct CDR3 sequences, more than 5.5% of them singletons; the top ten hold around 2.6%. The sequencing used CD4+ T cells sorted from PBMCs, collected about 49 days after the first yellow fever vaccination. All receptors derive from a man between 18 and 35 years old who received the YFV17D yellow fever vaccine.

In its sample, this clonotype was seen many times. CDR3 nucleotide sequence: TGTGCCAGCAGCCAAGAATCCGCCAGGGATCAAGAGACCCAGTACTTC. Amino acid sequence: CASSQESARDQETQYF. The chain has TRBV14 and TRBJ2-5; TRBD1 might be the D (5 bases). The ends were cut back, 0 bases at V and 2 bases at J, with 13 bases in the middle. Germline V gives CDR1 SGHDN, CDR2 FVKESK. The CDR3 contains 16 residues.

The chain links TRBV3-1 to TRBJ2-6; tentatively, D is TRBD1 (5 bases). Germline V lookup: CDR1 LGHDT, CDR2 YNNKEL (reference sequence). V dropped 6 bases and J dropped 1 base, with 19 bases sitting between them. The CDR3 loop spans 18 amino acids. CDR3 DNA sequence: TGTGCCAGCAGTAAGGCCCGGGCAGGGCTTTCTGGGGCCAACGTCCTGACTTTC. Its translation is CASSKARAGLSGANVLTF.

This rearrangement joins TRBV18 to TRBJ2-5; 10 bases line up with TRBD2. CDR3 length: 17 residues. Germline V CDR1 and CDR2: KGHSH, LQKENI. V trimming: 0 bases; J trimming: 2 bases; junction bases outside the gene matches: 6. CDR3 in amino acids: CASSPPFSSGSQETQYF. The CDR3 DNA sequence: TGTGCCAGCTCACCACCGTTTTCTAGCGGGAGTCAAGAGACCCAGTACTTC.

This clonotype was seen at least ten times. V usage is TRBV12-3 or TRBV12-4 and J usage is TRBJ1-1; weak D call: TRBD1 (5 bases). CDR3 length: 13 amino acids. V gave up 6 bases and J gave up 1 base, with 9 bases separating them. CDR3: CASRAGGNTEAFF. The CDR3 nucleotides read TGTGCCAGCAGGGCGGGGGGGAACACTGAAGCTTTCTTT.

Ten or more counts support this clonotype. The rearrangement uses TRBV24-1 and TRBJ2-5, with a weak D call TRBD1 (6 bases). Trimming pared 3 bases from V and 3 bases from J, leaving 10 bases between. Germline-derived CDR1 and CDR2 are KGHDR and SFDVKD. The CDR3 is 14 amino acids. The CDR3 sequence: CATSDPRTEETQYF. CDR3 nucleotides: TGTGCCACCAGTGATCCCCGGACAGAAGAGACCCAGTACTTC.

This clonotype was picked up many times. The chain joins TRBV7-3 to TRBJ2-1; 9 bases align to TRBD2. The CDR3 is 15 amino acids. Germline V gives CDR1 SGHTA, CDR2 FQGTGA. The J segment lost 3 bases and the V segment lost 6 bases, leaving 6 bases of the junction unmatched. This CDR3 is CASSVAGGIYNEQFF. The CDR3 DNA sequence: TGTGCCAGCAGTGTGGCGGGGGGGATCTACAATGAGCAGTTCTTC. Drawing the rest from reference TRBV7-3 and TRBJ2-1, the complete variable domain is GAGVSQTPSNKVTEKGKYVELRCDPISGHTALYWYRQSLGQGPEFLIYFQGTGAADDSGLPNDRFFAVRPEGSVSTLKIQRTERGDSAVYLCASSVAGGIYNEQFFGPGTRLTVL.

This clonotype was seen repeatedly, ten times or more. The V and J genes are TRBV7-2 and TRBJ2-3; TRBD1 or TRBD2 may be the D gene (5 bases each). Per the germline V gene, CDR1 is SGHTA and CDR2 is FQGNSA. This CDR3 spans 13 amino acids. V was pared by 3 bases and J by 6 bases, with 10 bases between. CDR3 protein: CASSFGGWDTQYF. The CDR3, as DNA: TGTGCCAGCAGCTTTGGGGGATGGGATACGCAGTATTTT.

This clonotype has a count of ten or more. The chain is built from TRBV2 and TRBJ1-2; the D gene is possibly TRBD1 (6 bases). Trimming removed 4 bases from V and 8 bases from J, with 20 bases in between. This CDR3 comprises 15 residues. Germline CDR1 SNHLY, CDR2 FYNNEI. Written as DNA, the CDR3 is TGTGCCAGCAGTGGAGGGACAACAAGGGCCTTGGGCTACACCTTC. This codes for CASSGGTTRALGYTF.

This clonotype was recorded many times. The chain couples TRBV7-9 to TRBJ2-1; no firm D call. V lost 5 bases to trimming and J lost 9 bases, with 8 bases between them. Germline V gene data show CDR1 as SEHNR and CDR2 as FQNEAQ (reference sequence). This CDR3 is 11 amino acids long. The CDR3 DNA follows: TGTGCCAGCAGCCCTATGTCTGAGCAGTTCTTC. Protein product: CASSPMSEQFF.

This clonotype showed up many times. The CDR3 nucleotides are TGTGCCAGCAGCTCCATGACAGGTCGCCACGAGCAGTACTTC. Its protein is CASSSMTGRHEQYF. The chain uses TRBV7-8 and TRBJ2-7, with a tentative D call TRBD1 (6 bases). The length of the CDR3 is 14 residues. The ends were cut back, 4 bases at V and 5 bases at J, with 15 bases in the middle. CDR1 is SGHVS, CDR2 FQNEAQ, per germline.

This clonotype was counted many times. CDR3 protein: CASSLDYYEQYF. The CDR3 bases are TGTGCCAGCAGCTTAGATTATTACGAGCAGTACTTC. The rearrangement joins TRBV7-8 to TRBJ2-7; D not certain. Germline assignment: CDR1 SGHVS and CDR2 FQNEAQ. V gave up 1 base and J gave up 4 bases, with 5 bases separating them. This CDR3 is built from 12 residues.

With respect to this clonotype: A read error is possible here, since a much larger clone lies one base away. The rearrangement links TRBV7-2 to TRBJ1-2; D call uncertain. The CDR3 is 14 amino acids. The V end was cut by 1 base, the J end by 4 bases, with 10 bases between. CDR1 SGHTA and CDR2 FQGNSA come from the germline V gene. This CDR3 is CASSLGGPGYGYTF. In nucleotides, the CDR3 is TGTGCCAGCAGCTTAGGAGGTCCCGGCTATGGCTACACCTTC.

About this clonotype itself: This may arise from a read error, as a much more abundant clone is one base away. J is TRBJ2-7 and V is TRBV2; a possible D gene is TRBD1 (6 bases). Germline V gives CDR1 SNHLY, CDR2 FYNNEI. The CDR3 has 11 residues. CDR3 protein: CASRGAGEQCV. CDR3 in DNA: TGTGCCAGCAGGGGGGCTGGCGAGCAGTGCGTC.

This clonotype occurred many times. The chain uses TRBV18 and TRBJ2-2; D is ambiguous. The CDR3 consists of 16 residues. Germline V gives CDR1 KGHSH, CDR2 LQKENI. The germline V and J ends were trimmed by 3 bases and 0 bases, with 11 bases remaining between them. The CDR3 sequence: CASSPGQIANTGELFF. The DNA for the CDR3 is TGTGCCAGCTCACCTGGCCAGATAGCGAACACCGGGGAGCTGTTTTTT.

This clonotype was found many times. J is TRBJ2-3 and V is TRBV4-1, with D possibly called TRBD1 or TRBD2 (5 bases each). Trimming removed 0 bases at V and 13 bases at J, with 14 bases between. The CDR3 has 13 amino acids. CDR1 is MGHRA and CDR2 is YSYEKL in the germline V gene. In DNA, the CDR3 is TGCGCCAGCAGCCAAGACCTCAGGGACGTGGAGTATTTT. This sequence encodes CASSQDLRDVEYF.

This clonotype was picked up many times. The chain combines TRBV12-3 or TRBV12-4 with TRBJ2-3; TRBD1 matches at 8 bases. There are 14 residues in the CDR3. V shed 6 bases and J 1 base; nucleotides not matched to a gene: 3. DNA for the CDR3: TGTGCCAGCAGACAGGACAGGGGCACAGATACGCAGTATTTT. Translated: CASRQDRGTDTQYF.

This clonotype was observed at least ten times. The V gene is TRBV12-3 or TRBV12-4, the J gene TRBJ1-5; possible D gene TRBD1, 5 bases. Trimming stripped 6 bases from V and 4 bases from J, with 10 bases between. The CDR3 contains 13 residues. The CDR3 nucleotides are TGTGCCAGCAGACGGGACTATAATCAGCCCCAGCATTTT. Translating it yields CASRRDYNQPQHF.

Here the CDR3 reads CASSALPGRGSSYNEQFF. The DNA for the CDR3 is TGTGCCAGCAGTGCGCTTCCTGGGCGGGGGAGCTCCTACAATGAGCAGTTCTTC. The V call is TRBV12-3 or TRBV12-4, the J call TRBJ2-1; 7 bases fit TRBD2. The CDR3 covers 18 residues. The junction had 13 bases not matched to a gene; V was cut back by 5 bases and J by 0 bases.

This clonotype was seen repeatedly, ten times or more. The genes are TRBV4-2 and TRBJ2-3; D tentatively fits TRBD1 or TRBD2 (5 bases each). The germline CDR1 and CDR2 sequences are LGHNA and YNFKEQ. The V and J ends lost 0 bases and 2 bases respectively, with 15 bases between them. The CDR3 consists of 17 residues. The CDR3 nucleotides are TGTGCCAGCAGCCAAGATTCCGGCTGGGACGACACAGATACGCAGTATTTT. Protein: CASSQDSGWDDTDTQYF.

This clonotype was counted ten times or more. The chain has TRBV20-1 and TRBJ1-1; D is possibly TRBD1 (5 bases). V dropped 6 bases and J dropped 6 bases, with 17 bases sitting between them. CDR3 length: 13 residues. Germline loops: CDR1 DFQATT, CDR2 SNEGSKA (reference sequence). The CDR3 DNA sequence: TGCAGTGCCAAAGGTTCAGGGATCCCTGAAGCTTTCTTT. It encodes CSAKGSGIPEAFF.

This clonotype turned up a few times. This chain uses TRBV20-1 with TRBJ1-3, with no clear D. The CDR3 extends over 14 amino acids. The V and J ends lost 7 bases and 0 bases respectively, with 13 bases between them. Germline lookup yields CDR1 DFQATT and CDR2 SNEGSKA (reference sequence). The CDR3 here is CSGLDGRSGNTIYF. The CDR3 coding sequence is TGCAGTGGTCTGGACGGTCGCTCTGGAAACACCATATATTTT.

This clonotype was found many times. The V call is TRBV7-3, the J call TRBJ2-1, with 11 bases aligning to TRBD1. V gave up 5 bases and J gave up 4 bases; unmatched junction bases: 4. The CDR3 is 15 amino acids. Germline CDR1 and CDR2: SGHTA and FQGTGA. The CDR3 DNA follows: TGTGCCAGCAGCCCCGGGACAGGGGGTTACAATGAGCAGTTCTTC. Its protein product is CASSPGTGGYNEQFF.

This clonotype was counted many times. The V call is TRBV10-2, the J call TRBJ2-5; D is undetermined. The CDR3 sequence is 15 residues long. V lost 6 bases to trimming and J lost 5 bases, with 19 bases between them. Germline CDR1 reads WSHSY; CDR2 reads SAAADI. CDR3 protein: CASSSLSGSYETQYF. The CDR3 DNA reads TGCGCCAGCAGCAGTCTTTCCGGATCGTACGAGACCCAGTACTTC.

This chain connects TRBV5-1 to TRBJ2-7; perhaps D is TRBD1 or TRBD2 (5 bases each). Looked up from germline, CDR1 is SGHRS and CDR2 is YFSETQ. The V end was cut by 4 bases, the J end by 3 bases, with 20 bases between. The CDR3 covers 16 residues. CDR3 amino acids: CASSTGTSKALYEQYV. The CDR3 DNA is TGCGCCAGCAGCACCGGGACGTCCAAAGCCCTCTACGAGCAGTACGTC.